Here is one T cell receptor beta chain with its context. The record originates from a study of CD8 T cells in Susac syndrome. Germline CDR1 MNHEY, CDR2 SVGEGT. The CDR3 covers 16 residues. V lost 5 bases, J lost 3 bases, and 17 bases lay in between. With random hexamers, roughly 0.45 to 1 ug RNA was reverse transcribed. The authors amplified TCR beta CDR3 across 54 Vbeta and 13 Jbeta using immunoSEQ multiplex PCR. TCRdb re-analysed the immunoSEQ multiplex PCR reads in MiXCR, keeping a single row per CDR3 protein. This table holds a few hundred thousand distinct CDR3 sequences, about 91% found once. The sequencing sample was made of CD8+ T cells from PBMCs. This clonotype originated in a human donor with multiple sclerosis. The chain employs TRBV6-2 or TRBV6-3 and TRBJ2-4; perhaps D is TRBD1 or TRBD2 (6 bases each). The CDR3 DNA is TGTGCCAGCAGTGAGACTGGGGGGCTGATCAAAAACATTCAGTACTTC. It is translated as CASSETGGLIKNIQYF.